The present T cell receptor beta chain was sequenced within a study of OX40 agonist ivuxolimab in advanced cancers. Whole-study context: Ivuxolimab was delivered to patients intravenously every 2 weeks at doses spanning 0.01 to 10 mg/kg. Hepatocellular carcinoma, melanoma, renal cell or head and neck cancer occurred in dose-escalation patients. Prior anti-PD-1, anti-PD-L1 or anti-CTLA-4 therapy was allowed; roughly 40% had some.

Assay: immunoSEQ multiplex PCR; the TCRdb copy retains only in-frame clones and omits some. The table records about 69,000 clones, 90% of them present only once. The germline V gene encodes CDR1 SEHNR and CDR2 FQNEAQ (reference sequence). CDR3 length: 13 residues. With 6 bases removed from V and 6 bases from J, the gap between germline ends came to 15 bases. This sequence joins TRBV7-9 and TRBJ2-7, with D perhaps given as TRBD1 or TRBD2 (5 bases each). Sample: CD4+ or CD8+ T cells sorted from blood, taken in a trial of the OX40 agonist ivuxolimab. This receptor was obtained from an adult with an advanced solid tumor such as melanoma, head and neck, liver or kidney cancer. DNA of the CDR3: TGTGCCAGCAGTTCCCCTCGGGGCGGCGAGCAGTACTTC. Protein sequence: CASSSPRGGEQYF.